Listed below are T cell receptor beta chains from one sample, sequenced in a study of CD8+ T cells in alopecia areata. Produced via immunoSEQ multiplex PCR; TCRdb's table is partial and in-frame only. The sample has 140,000 to 150,000 clones, nearly 55% seen once; the top ten hold 15%. Source: CD8+ T cells sorted from blood, taken at week 4, from a patient treated with tofacitinib. The receptors stem from a human donor with alopecia areata. The CDR3 runs from the conserved cysteine through the conserved F or W. The order of the fields is clone size, V gene, J gene, D gene, CDR3 protein, CDR3 DNA. The D gene is left open where the match is weak. Some rows have no size entry. The others give once, few or many, or a class for an expanded clone.

>-|TRBV5-1|TRBJ2-1|-
CASSPHRVQEQFF
TGCGCCAGCAGCCCCCACAGGGTTCAAGAGCAGTTCTTC
>once|TRBV6-5|TRBJ1-3|-
CASSSQLPGNTIYF
TGTGCCAGCAGTTCCCAACTTCCTGGAAACACCATATATTTT
>-|TRBV6-1|TRBJ2-5|-
CASRQGGWEETQYF
TGTGCCAGCAGGCAGGGAGGTTGGGAAGAGACCCAGTACTTC
>few|TRBV5-6|TRBJ1-2|-
CASSLPTGKSHYGYTF
TGTGCCAGCAGCTTGCCAACGGGGAAGTCCCACTATGGCTACACCTTC
>-|TRBV7-8|TRBJ2-1|-
CASSLYFRETGDEQFF
TGTGCCAGCAGCCTTTATTTCAGGGAGACGGGCGATGAGCAGTTCTTC
>few|TRBV7-2|TRBJ2-3|-
CASSLEGLAPDTQYF
TGTGCCAGCAGCTTGGAAGGCCTTGCCCCGGATACGCAGTATTTT
>few|TRBV10-2|TRBJ2-5|-
CASLGGRETQYF
TGCGCCAGCCTTGGGGGGCGGGAGACCCAGTACTTC
>-|TRBV27|TRBJ2-1|-
CASSLLGEEQFF
TGTGCCAGCAGTTTATTAGGAGAGGAGCAGTTCTTC
>few|TRBV11-2|TRBJ2-5|TRBD2
CASSLLAGGGETQYF
TGTGCCAGCAGCTTGCTAGCGGGGGGTGGTGAGACCCAGTACTTC
>few|TRBV29-1|TRBJ2-5|TRBD1
CSAAWDRGRETQYF
TGCAGCGCCGCTTGGGACAGGGGGCGAGAGACCCAGTACTTC
>-|TRBV6-1|TRBJ2-5|TRBD2
CASSRLAEETQYF
TGTGCCAGCAGTAGACTAGCGGAAGAGACCCAGTACTTC
>-|TRBV27|TRBJ2-3|-
CASSSTLLGHTQYF
TGTGCCAGCAGTTCAACCCTGCTCGGCCATACGCAGTATTTT
>few|TRBV30|TRBJ1-1|-
CAWSPGTEAFF
TGTGCCTGGAGCCCGGGTACTGAAGCTTTCTTT
>few|TRBV2|TRBJ2-7|-
CASSLGSYEQYF
TGTGCCAGCAGTCTAGGCTCCTACGAGCAGTACTTC
>-|TRBV12-5|TRBJ1-1|-
CASGLQNTEAFF
TGTGCTAGTGGTTTGCAGAACACTGAAGCTTTCTTT
>-|TRBV7-9|TRBJ1-1|-
CASSLGAENTEAFF
TGTGCCAGCAGCTTAGGGGCTGAGAACACTGAAGCTTTCTTT
>-|TRBV23-1|TRBJ2-7|-
CASSQSNPPQGWNPYEQYF
TGCGCCAGCAGTCAATCGAACCCCCCTCAGGGATGGAACCCCTACGAGCAGTACTTC
>-|TRBV5-1|TRBJ2-1|TRBD1
CASSLQGNEQFF
TGCGCCAGCAGCCTACAGGGGAATGAGCAGTTCTTC
>-|TRBV9|TRBJ2-3|-
CASSVESAQYF
TGTGCCAGCAGCGTAGAGTCCGCCCAGTATTTT
>-|TRBV2|TRBJ1-1|-
CASSEAGSWGNTEAFF
TGTGCCAGCAGTGAGGCAGGGTCTTGGGGCAACACTGAAGCTTTCTTT
>-|TRBV13|TRBJ1-2|-
CASSSQENYGYTF
TGTGCCAGCAGCTCACAGGAGAACTATGGCTACACCTTC
>few|TRBV11-2|TRBJ2-5|-
CASSSRGGIHRETQYF
TGTGCCAGCAGCTCCAGGGGGGGGATTCATCGGGAGACCCAGTACTTC
>few|TRBV11-2|TRBJ2-1|TRBD2
CASSLGLAGYNEQFF
TGTGCCAGCAGCTTAGGGCTAGCGGGGTACAATGAGCAGTTCTTC
>-|TRBV27|TRBJ1-2|TRBD1
CASSIGQGQYGYTF
TGTGCCAGCAGTATCGGACAGGGGCAATATGGCTACACCTTC
>-|TRBV9|TRBJ1-1|-
CASSVQGDDTEAFF
TGTGCCAGCAGCGTTCAGGGAGATGACACTGAAGCTTTCTTT
>few|TRBV29-1|TRBJ2-5|-
CSVEDSRRETQYF
TGCAGCGTTGAAGATTCACGCCGAGAGACCCAGTACTTC
>few|TRBV28|TRBJ2-5|-
CASRPGSETQYF
TGTGCCAGCAGACCAGGGTCGGAGACCCAGTACTTC
>-|TRBV27|TRBJ1-4|TRBD1
CASSWDREGTNEKLFF
TGTGCCAGCAGTTGGGACAGGGAGGGTACTAATGAAAAACTGTTTTTT
>once|TRBV25-1|TRBJ1-4|TRBD1
CASSGSGQRLNEKLFF
TGTGCCAGCAGTGGCTCGGGACAGCGCCTTAATGAAAAACTGTTTTTT